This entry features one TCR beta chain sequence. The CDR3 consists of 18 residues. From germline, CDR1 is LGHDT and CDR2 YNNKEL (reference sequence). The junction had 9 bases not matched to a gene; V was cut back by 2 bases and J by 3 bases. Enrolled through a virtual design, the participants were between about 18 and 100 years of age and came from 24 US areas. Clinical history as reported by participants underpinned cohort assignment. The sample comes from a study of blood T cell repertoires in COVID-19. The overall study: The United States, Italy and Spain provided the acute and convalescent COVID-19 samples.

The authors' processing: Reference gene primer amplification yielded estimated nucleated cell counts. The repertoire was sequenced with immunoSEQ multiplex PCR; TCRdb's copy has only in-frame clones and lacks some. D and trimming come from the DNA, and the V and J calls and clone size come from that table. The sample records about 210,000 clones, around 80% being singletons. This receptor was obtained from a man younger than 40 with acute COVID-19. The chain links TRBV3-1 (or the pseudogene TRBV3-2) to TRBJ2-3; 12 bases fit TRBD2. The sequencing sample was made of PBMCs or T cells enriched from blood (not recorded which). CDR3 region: CASSQRVLAGGRTDTQYF. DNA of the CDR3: TGTGCCAGCAGCCAAAGGGTACTAGCGGGGGGCCGGACAGATACGCAGTATTTT.